One sample yielded the 15 T cell receptor beta chains listed below, sequenced in a study of T-cell memory formation after mild COVID-19. TCRdb analysed the 5' RACE reads with MiXCR anew, one entry per CDR3 protein. This table has about 430,000 distinct CDR3 sequences, less than 25% appearing once. Material for sequencing was PBMCs or a T cell subset sorted from them (not recorded which). Receptor source: an adult woman who had mild COVID-19 (a few samples of this study predate the infection). Cell type and time point are not known.

This clonotype was seen just once. This rearrangement joins TRBV15 to TRBJ1-4; perhaps TRBD1 as D (5 bases). Trimming stripped 0 bases from V and 5 bases from J, with 10 bases between. The CDR3 runs to 15 residues. Germline-derived CDR1 and CDR2 are LNHNV and YYDKDF (reference sequence). The CDR3 sequence is CATSREGESNEKLFF. CDR3 bases: TGTGCCACCAGCAGAGAGGGGGAATCAAATGAAAAACTGTTTTTT. The full variable domain, completed using reference TRBV15 and TRBJ1-4, is DAMVIQNPRYQVTQFGKPVTLSCSQTLNHNVMYWYQQKSSQAPKLLFHYYDKDFNNEADTPDNFQSRRPNTSFCFLDIRSPGLGDTAMYLCATSREGESNEKLFFGSGTQLSVL.

The chain recombines TRBV6-2 or TRBV6-3 with TRBJ2-3; TRBD2 matches 14 bases. Looked up from germline, CDR1 is MNHEY and CDR2 is SVGEGT. The CDR3 is 17 amino acids. V lost 6 bases and J lost 5; bases outside the gene matches: 10. This chain's CDR3 is CASSSRTSGRPGDTQYF. The CDR3 DNA sequence: TGTGCCAGCAGCTCACGGACTAGCGGGAGGCCCGGAGATACGCAGTATTTT.

This clonotype appeared a few times. V usage is TRBV20-1 and J usage is TRBJ2-1, with TRBD2 matching over 10 bases. Looked up from germline, CDR1 is DFQATT and CDR2 is SNEGSKA (reference sequence). The CDR3 consists of 15 residues. Germline trimming cut 3 bases from V and 12 bases from J; bases unmatched to any gene: 14. In DNA form, the CDR3 reads TGCAGTGCTAGGGGGGGACTAGGGACTAGCGTTGGGCAGTTCTTC. Amino acids: CSARGGLGTSVGQFF.

This sequence joins TRBV7-2 and TRBJ2-3, with no clear D. Trimming took 7 bases from V and 3 from J, leaving 14 bases between them. The CDR3 runs 14 residues. Per germline, CDR1 SGHTA and CDR2 FQGNSA. CDR3 in amino acids: CASTPGQTTDTQYF. CDR3 in DNA: TGTGCCAGCACCCCCGGGCAGACTACAGATACGCAGTATTTT.

This chain connects TRBV6-5 to TRBJ2-7, with D perhaps assigned TRBD1 or TRBD2 (5 bases each). The CDR3 contains 15 residues. Between the trimmed V and J ends, which lost 0 bases and 2 bases, there was a span of 11 bases. The germline V gene encodes CDR1 MNHEY and CDR2 SVGAGI. The CDR3 bases are TGTGCCAGCAGTTACTCGATCTGGGACCCCTACGAGCAGTACTTC. This gives the protein CASSYSIWDPYEQYF.

The V gene is TRBV29-1, the J gene TRBJ2-2; maybe TRBD1 (6 bases). The CDR3 loop spans 14 amino acids. Germline V CDR1 and CDR2: SQVTM, ANQGSEA. The germline V and J ends were trimmed by 5 bases and 0 bases, with 10 bases remaining between them. CDR3 in amino acids: CSVQGHPNTGELFF. CDR3 sequence (DNA): TGCAGCGTTCAGGGGCACCCGAACACCGGGGAGCTGTTTTTT.

V and J are TRBV7-3 and TRBJ1-2; D ambiguous. The CDR3 covers 13 residues. V was shortened by 5 bases and J by 3 bases, with 10 bases between the two germline ends. Germline loops: CDR1 SGHTA, CDR2 FQGTGA. DNA of the CDR3: TGTGCCAGCAGCGCCGGCGGCTACTATGGCTACACCTTC. Translated: CASSAGGYYGYTF.

V is TRBV21-1 and J is TRBJ2-7; TRBD2 is taken as the D call from the table, unchecked against the DNA. TRBV21-1 is marked as a pseudogene. This CDR3 is built from 17 residues. CDR3 DNA: TGTGCCAGCAGCATCCCTGGGGCCCAGGGTGAAAACTACGAGCAGTACTTC. Its protein is CASSIPGAQGENYEQYF.

This clonotype was observed a handful of times. The chain uses TRBV13 and TRBJ2-1; 7 bases map to TRBD1. CDR1 and CDR2 (germline): PRHDT, FYEKMQ (reference sequence). This CDR3 is built from 15 residues. Losses at the gene ends were 5 bases for V and 0 bases for J; bases not matched to a gene: 4. CDR3 loop: CASSPRDSSYNEQFF. Here the CDR3 DNA reads TGTGCCAGCAGCCCTCGGGACAGCTCCTACAATGAGCAGTTCTTC.

This clonotype was detected a few times. The gene calls are TRBV7-2 and TRBJ1-5; D is perhaps TRBD1 (5 bases). This CDR3 is 13 amino acids long. Germline V gene sequence: CDR1 SGHTA, CDR2 FQGNSA. Trimming pared 5 bases from V and 7 bases from J, leaving 12 bases between. The DNA for the CDR3 is TGTGCCAGCAGCCCTAGGACATCCCAGCCCCAGCATTTT. Translated: CASSPRTSQPQHF.

The chain employs TRBV6-1 and TRBJ2-7; D perhaps matches TRBD1 (5 bases). The CDR3 sequence is 16 residues long. The germline CDR1 and CDR2 sequences are MNHNS and SASEGT. With 0 bases removed from V and 0 bases from J, the gap between germline ends came to 12 bases. The CDR3 DNA sequence: TGTGCCAGCAGTGAAGCGGGCCTAGGGGCCTCCTACGAGCAGTACTTC. Protein: CASSEAGLGASYEQYF.

This clonotype was counted a few times. The V gene is TRBV9, the J gene TRBJ2-3; 8 bases are a match to TRBD1. Germline loops: CDR1 SGDLS, CDR2 YYNGEE. V lost 0 bases to trimming and J lost 1 base; unmatched junction nucleotides: 7. This CDR3 is built from 17 residues. CDR3 loop: CASSVATGQGGTDTQYF. CDR3 coding DNA: TGTGCCAGCAGCGTAGCTACCGGACAGGGCGGCACAGATACGCAGTATTTT.

The chain uses TRBV6-2 or TRBV6-3 and TRBJ1-2; TRBD1 matches 8 bases. After removal of 7 bases from V and 4 bases from J, the junction contained 11 bases not matched to a gene. The CDR3 has 15 residues. The germline CDR1 and CDR2 sequences are MNHEY and SVGEGT. CDR3 region: CASNQRTGKIYGYTF. The CDR3 DNA reads as TGTGCCAGCAACCAAAGGACAGGGAAAATCTATGGCTACACCTTC.

V usage is TRBV20-1 and J usage is TRBJ1-2; possibly TRBD1 for D (6 bases). Germline V gene sequence: CDR1 DFQATT, CDR2 SNEGSKA (reference sequence). The CDR3 extends over 13 amino acids. V dropped 6 bases and J dropped 4 bases, with 15 bases sitting between them. The CDR3 bases are TGCAGTGCCAAGACAGGTTCCTCCTATGGCTACACCTTC. Residues: CSAKTGSSYGYTF.

V is TRBV12-3 or TRBV12-4 and J is TRBJ2-5, with a possible D match to TRBD2 (5 bases). This CDR3 comprises 14 residues. The V end lost 5 bases, the J end lost 4 bases, and 14 bases lay between the germline ends. The CDR3, as DNA: TGTGCCAGCAGTCCCCGGGCTGCGGGAGAGACCCAGTACTTC. This encodes CASSPRAAGETQYF.